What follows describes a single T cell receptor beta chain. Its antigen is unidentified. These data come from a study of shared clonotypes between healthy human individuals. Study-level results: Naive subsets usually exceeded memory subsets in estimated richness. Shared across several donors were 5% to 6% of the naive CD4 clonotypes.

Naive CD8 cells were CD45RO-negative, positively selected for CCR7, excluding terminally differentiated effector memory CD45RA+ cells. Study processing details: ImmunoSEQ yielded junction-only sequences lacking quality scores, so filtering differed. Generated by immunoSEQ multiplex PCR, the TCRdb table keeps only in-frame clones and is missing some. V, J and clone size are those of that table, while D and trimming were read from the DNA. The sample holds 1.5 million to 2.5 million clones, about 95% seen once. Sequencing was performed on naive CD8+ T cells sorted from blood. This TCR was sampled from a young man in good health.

The CDR3 sequence is CASSEQTGMSYEQYF. CDR3 in DNA: TGTGCCAGCAGTGAACAGACAGGCATGTCCTACGAGCAGTACTTC. This sequence joins TRBV2 and TRBJ2-7; tentative D call: TRBD1 (6 bases). CDR1 and CDR2 (germline): SNHLY, FYNNEI. The CDR3 runs 15 residues. V lost 2 bases and J 1 base, leaving 12 bases between the germline ends. The whole variable domain, remainder taken from reference TRBV2 and TRBJ2-7, is EPEVTQTPSHQVTQMGQEVILRCVPISNHLYFYWYRQILGQKVEFLVSFYNNEISEKSEIFDDQFSVERPDGSNFTLKIRSTKLEDSAMYFCASSEQTGMSYEQYFGPGTRLTVT.